What follows are 6 T cell receptor beta chains derived from one specimen sequenced in a study of shared clonotypes between healthy human individuals. Sequencing was performed with immunoSEQ multiplex PCR; in TCRdb, only in-frame clones are kept and a portion is missing. The sample shows about 2 million clones, 95% of them seen only once. The specimen was naive CD4+ T cells sorted from blood. Subset specified: CD45RA+ positively selected. The source of these receptors is a man aged 18 to 29 in good health.

The chain links TRBV28 to TRBJ2-7, with D maybe TRBD2 (6 bases). This CDR3 has 16 residues. Trimming left V 6 bases short and J 4 bases short, with 22 bases between. Germline CDR1 reads MDHEN; CDR2 reads SYDVKM. The DNA for the CDR3 is TGTGCCAGCAGAAGAATGGGGAGCGGAGGGGTTTACGAGCAGTACTTC. The encoded protein is CASRRMGSGGVYEQYF. The full variable domain, in which reference TRBV28 and TRBJ2-7 provide the parts outside the CDR3, is DVKVTQSSRYLVKRTGEKVFLECVQDMDHENMFWYRQDPGLGLRLIYFSYDVKMKEKGDIPEGYSVSREKKERFSLILESASTNQTSMYLCASRRMGSGGVYEQYFGPGTRLTVT.

The chain combines TRBV7-3 with TRBJ2-6; D gene unclear. The CDR3 extends over 12 amino acids. Germline V gene lookup returns CDR1 SGHTA and CDR2 FQGTGA. CDR3 loop: CGVNSGANVLTF. DNA for the CDR3: TGTGGCGTGAACTCTGGGGCCAACGTCCTGACTTTC.

V is TRBV2 and J is TRBJ1-1, with 7 bases fitting TRBD1. Germline values: CDR1 SNHLY, CDR2 FYNNEI. The trim removed 6 bases at V and 6 bases at J, leaving 4 bases unmatched. This CDR3 is built from 12 residues. The DNA of the CDR3 is TGTGCCAGCAGGATACAGGGGTCTGAAGCTTTCTTT. It is translated as CASRIQGSEAFF.

The rearrangement joins TRBV4-1 to TRBJ2-1, with D possibly being TRBD1 (5 bases). Trimming removed 0 bases at V and 7 bases at J, with 16 bases between. CDR1 is MGHRA and CDR2 is YSYEKL in the germline V gene. This CDR3 is 16 amino acids long. The CDR3 nucleotides are TGCGCCAGCAGCCAAGATGGGGCTACCTCGTGGAATGAGCAGTTCTTC. Translating it yields CASSQDGATSWNEQFF.

The V and J genes are TRBV4-1 and TRBJ1-5; D is perhaps TRBD1 (5 bases). Germline V gene sequence: CDR1 MGHRA, CDR2 YSYEKL. This CDR3 is 15 amino acids long. V dropped 4 bases and J dropped 6 bases, with 16 bases sitting between them. The CDR3 loop is CASSLGQGDGQPQHF. The CDR3 DNA sequence: TGCGCCAGCAGCCTAGGGCAGGGTGACGGTCAGCCCCAGCATTTT.

The rearrangement joins TRBV6-5 to TRBJ1-1; D may be TRBD1 (6 bases). With 6 bases removed from V and 1 base from J, the gap between germline ends came to 15 bases. CDR3 size: 15 residues. Germline CDR1 MNHEY, CDR2 SVGAGI. CDR3 amino acids: CASRGEGGRNTEAFF. The CDR3, as DNA: TGTGCCAGCAGGGGTGAAGGGGGGCGGAACACTGAAGCTTTCTTT.